This T cell receptor beta chain originates from a study of blood T cell repertoires in COVID-19. Study as a whole: Samples taken during acute and convalescent COVID-19 were collected in the United States, Italy and Spain. In each case, the material was cDNA or gDNA derived from T cells, B-cell-depleted T cells, or PBMCs.

Per the authors' pipeline: Estimates of nucleated cell counts were drawn from the amplification of reference gene primers. This table comes from immunoSEQ multiplex PCR, and its TCRdb copy is limited to in-frame clones, with some not included. The DNA gave D and trimming, while V, J and clone size come from that table. The top ten clones hold roughly 8% of a sample with around 140,000 clones, around 84% of them seen once. The length of the CDR3 is 14 residues. V lost 3 bases and J lost 8; bases outside the gene matches: 4. Germline CDR1 KGHSH, CDR2 LQKENI. The receptor comes from a woman aged 55-75 years with acute or convalescent COVID-19. The gene calls are TRBV18 and TRBJ1-4; TRBD1 matches 9 bases. Sequencing input: peripheral blood. CDR3 sequence reads: CASSPGQGNEKLFF. The CDR3 coding sequence is TGTGCCAGCTCACCGGGACAGGGAAACGAAAAACTGTTTTTT. The entire variable domain, with the rest obtained from reference TRBV18 and TRBJ1-4, is as follows: NAGVMQNPRHLVRRRGQEARLRCSPMKGHSHVYWYRQLPEEGLKFMVYLQKENIIDESGMPKERFSAEFPKEGPSILRIQQVVRGDSAAYFCASSPGQGNEKLFFGSGTQLSVL.